This TCR beta chain appears in the sequencing data of a study of blood T cell repertoires in COVID-19. At the level of the study: There were acute and convalescent COVID-19 samples, and they came from the United States, Italy and Spain. Sample material is recorded as cDNA or gDNA derived from T cells, B-cell-depleted T cells, or PBMCs.

Authors' methods: Estimated nucleated cell counts came from reference gene primer amplification. The method was immunoSEQ multiplex PCR; TCRdb's version includes in-frame clones alone and lacks a portion of them. The V and J calls and clone size come from that table; D and trimming were worked out from the DNA. The sample includes some 150,000 clones, 65% to 80% of them seen just once. The specimen sequenced was peripheral blood. This sequence was found in a man aged 55 to 69 with acute or convalescent COVID-19.

The CDR3 loop is CASSSELTGNTIYF. The CDR3 DNA reads as TGTGCCAGCAGTTCGGAGTTAACTGGAAACACCATATATTTT. The chain uses TRBV6-2 or TRBV6-3 and TRBJ1-3; D uncertain. V was clipped by 4 bases and J by 2 bases, with 9 bases between them. The CDR3 runs 14 residues. Germline lookup yields CDR1 MNHEY and CDR2 SVGEGT.